The clone carrying this T cell receptor (beta chain) was detected a few times. The sample belongs to a study of T-cell memory formation after mild COVID-19. TCRdb used MiXCR to reprocess the 5' RACE reads, holding one entry per CDR3 protein. The sample carries 250,000 or so distinct CDR3 sequences, 15% to 20% recorded once. Germline V CDR1 and CDR2: SQVTM, ANQGSEA. Trimming removed 5 bases at V and 0 bases at J, with 16 bases between. The CDR3 is 15 residues long. This sequence joins TRBV29-1 and TRBJ1-1; D is unclear. Material: PBMCs or a T cell subset sorted from them (not recorded which). The receptor's source is a man between 18 and 29 years old who had mild COVID-19 (a few samples of this study predate the infection). Cell type and time point are not known. CDR3: CSVSPGWGMNTEAFF. In DNA, the CDR3 is TGCAGCGTTAGTCCGGGATGGGGTATGAACACTGAAGCTTTCTTT.